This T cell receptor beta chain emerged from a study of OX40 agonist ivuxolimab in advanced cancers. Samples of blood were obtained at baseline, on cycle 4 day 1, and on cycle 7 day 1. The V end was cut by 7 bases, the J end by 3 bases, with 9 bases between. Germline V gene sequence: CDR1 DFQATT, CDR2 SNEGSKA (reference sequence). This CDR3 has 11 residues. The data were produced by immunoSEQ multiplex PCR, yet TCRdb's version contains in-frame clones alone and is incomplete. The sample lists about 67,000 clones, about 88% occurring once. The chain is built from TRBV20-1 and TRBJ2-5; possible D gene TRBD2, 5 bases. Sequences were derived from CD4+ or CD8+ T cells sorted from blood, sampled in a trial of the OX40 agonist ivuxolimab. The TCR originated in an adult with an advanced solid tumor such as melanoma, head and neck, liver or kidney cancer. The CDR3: CSVAGEETQYF. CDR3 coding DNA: TGCAGTGTTGCGGGTGAAGAGACCCAGTACTTC.